Below, 10 T cell receptor beta chains from the same sample are listed, as sequenced in a study of T cell responses to AZD1222 COVID-19 vaccine. Some clones are missing from TCRdb's copy, which holds only in-frame ones; the method was immunoSEQ multiplex PCR. The sample contains about 140,000 clones, about 89% of which appear only once. Sequencing used peripheral blood, obtained 28 days after the second AZD1222 dose. The source is an adult who received the AZD1222 COVID-19 vaccine.

The V call is TRBV7-3, the J call TRBJ2-3; the D gene is possibly TRBD1 (7 bases). Germline V gene lookup returns CDR1 SGHTA and CDR2 FQGTGA. The CDR3 covers 12 residues. The V and J ends lost 2 bases and 11 bases respectively, with 11 bases between them. This CDR3 reads CASSLRQGLQYF. The CDR3 nucleotides read TGTGCCAGCAGCTTACGACAGGGACTGCAGTATTTT.

This rearrangement joins TRBV6-5 to TRBJ1-5, with D possibly matching TRBD1 (5 bases). This CDR3 contains 15 residues. The germline V gene has CDR1 MNHEY and CDR2 SVGAGI. V shed 6 bases and J shed 1 base, with 13 bases lying between them. The CDR3 sequence is CASRDPGRSNQPQHF. Here the CDR3 DNA reads TGTGCCAGCAGGGACCCGGGACGGAGCAATCAGCCCCAGCATTTT.

CDR3: CASNVDLSPLHF. For the CDR3, the DNA is TGTGCCAGCAATGTCGATTTGTCTCCCCTCCACTTT. V is TRBV7-9 and J is TRBJ1-6, with D uncertain. The CDR3 is 12 amino acids. Between the trimmed V and J ends, which lost 7 bases and 13 bases, there was a span of 14 bases. Germline V lookup: CDR1 SEHNR, CDR2 FQNEAQ (reference sequence).

V usage is TRBV15 and J usage is TRBJ2-1; D might be TRBD2 (6 bases). This CDR3 is built from 14 residues. Looked up from germline, CDR1 is LNHNV and CDR2 is YYDKDF (reference sequence). V was cut by 7 bases and J by 3 bases, with 13 bases left in between. Here the CDR3 DNA reads TGTGCCACCAAAGGGTCCGGGAGCTACAATGAGCAGTTCTTC. This translates into CATKGSGSYNEQFF.

The chain links TRBV16 to TRBJ2-7; TRBD1 aligns across 11 bases. CDR1 is KGHSY and CDR2 is FQNENV in the germline V gene. The CDR3 sequence is 14 residues long. V dropped 6 bases and J dropped 5; count of bases not matched to a gene: 6. As DNA, the CDR3 is TGTGCCAGCAGACCGGACAGGGGGCACGACGAGCAGTACTTC. Its translation is CASRPDRGHDEQYF.

This clone was observed a few times. J is TRBJ1-4 and V is TRBV15; 9 positions agree with TRBD1. The CDR3 consists of 18 residues. The germline CDR1 and CDR2 sequences are LNHNV and YYDKDF (reference sequence). The V gene end was trimmed by 3 bases and the J gene end by 6 bases; junction bases not matched to a gene: 14. Written as DNA, the CDR3 is TGTGCCACCAGCAGCAGTTGGGCACAGGGGGCGTCGGATGAAAAACTGTTTTTT. Its translation: CATSSSWAQGASDEKLFF.

The V and J genes are TRBV9 and TRBJ1-5; D uncertain. Between the trimmed V and J ends, which lost 0 bases and 4 bases, there was a span of 11 bases. CDR1 is SGDLS, CDR2 YYNGEE, per germline. The CDR3 totals 15 residues. The CDR3 region has the DNA TGTGCCAGCAGCGTAGGGTCAGGAGCAAATCAGCCCCAGCATTTT. It is translated as CASSVGSGANQPQHF.

CDR3 sequence: CASSPDKSEKLFF. The CDR3 nucleotides read TGTGCCAGCAGTCCCGATAAAAGTGAAAAACTGTTTTTT. The V and J genes are TRBV12-3 or TRBV12-4 and TRBJ1-4; D unclear. V gave up 5 bases and J gave up 7 bases, with 11 bases separating them. The CDR3 has 13 residues.

The chain carries TRBV7-2 and TRBJ2-3; D possibly matches TRBD1 or TRBD2 (5 bases each). This CDR3 region has 14 residues. Germline assignment: CDR1 SGHTA and CDR2 FQGNSA. V was clipped by 3 bases and J by 1 base, with 8 bases between them. CDR3 sequence reads: CASSLGPGTDTQYF. The CDR3, as DNA: TGTGCCAGCAGCTTGGGACCCGGCACAGATACGCAGTATTTT.

This chain connects TRBV25-1 to TRBJ1-1; a possible D gene is TRBD1 (6 bases). Germline assignment: CDR1 MGHDK and CDR2 SYGVNS. There are 13 residues in the CDR3. Trimming cost V 5 bases and J 5 bases, with 12 bases left between them. The CDR3 DNA follows: TGTGCCAGCAGTAATACAGGGCGAACTGAAGCTTTCTTT. It yields the protein CASSNTGRTEAFF.